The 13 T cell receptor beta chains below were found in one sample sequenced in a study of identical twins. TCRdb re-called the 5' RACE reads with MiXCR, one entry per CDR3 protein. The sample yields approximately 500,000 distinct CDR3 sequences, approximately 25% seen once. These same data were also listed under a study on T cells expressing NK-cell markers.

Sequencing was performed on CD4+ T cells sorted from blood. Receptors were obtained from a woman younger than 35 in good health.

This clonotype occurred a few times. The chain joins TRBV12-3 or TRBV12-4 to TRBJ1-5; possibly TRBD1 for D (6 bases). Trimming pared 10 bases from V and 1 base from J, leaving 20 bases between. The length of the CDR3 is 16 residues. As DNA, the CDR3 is TGTGCCACCTCCGATACTCAGGGGTTGAGCAATCAGCCCCAGCATTTT. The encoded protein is CATSDTQGLSNQPQHF.

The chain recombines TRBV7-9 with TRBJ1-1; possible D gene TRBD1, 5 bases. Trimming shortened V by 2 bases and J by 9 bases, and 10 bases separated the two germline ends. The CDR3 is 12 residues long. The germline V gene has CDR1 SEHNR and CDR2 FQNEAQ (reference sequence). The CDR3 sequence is CASSLSGPQAFF. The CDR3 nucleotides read TGTGCCAGCAGCTTATCGGGACCGCAAGCTTTCTTT.

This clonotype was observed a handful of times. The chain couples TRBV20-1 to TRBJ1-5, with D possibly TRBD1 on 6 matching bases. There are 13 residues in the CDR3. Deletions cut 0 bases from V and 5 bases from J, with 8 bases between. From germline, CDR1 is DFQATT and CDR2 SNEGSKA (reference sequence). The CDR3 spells CSARDRGDQPQHF. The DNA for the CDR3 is TGCAGTGCTAGAGATAGGGGGGATCAGCCCCAGCATTTT.

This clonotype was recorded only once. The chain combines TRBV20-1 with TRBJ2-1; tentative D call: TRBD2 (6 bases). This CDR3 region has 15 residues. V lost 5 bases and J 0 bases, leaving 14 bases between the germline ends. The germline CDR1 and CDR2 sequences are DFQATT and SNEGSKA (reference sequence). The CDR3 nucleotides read TGCAGTGCTGGGGGAGGACCCAACTCCTACAATGAGCAGTTCTTC. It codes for CSAGGGPNSYNEQFF.

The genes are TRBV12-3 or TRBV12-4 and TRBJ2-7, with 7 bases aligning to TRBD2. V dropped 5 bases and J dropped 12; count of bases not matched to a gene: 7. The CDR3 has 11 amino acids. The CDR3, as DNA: TGTGCCAGCAGTATTGGGACTATCATGTACTTC. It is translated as CASSIGTIMYF.

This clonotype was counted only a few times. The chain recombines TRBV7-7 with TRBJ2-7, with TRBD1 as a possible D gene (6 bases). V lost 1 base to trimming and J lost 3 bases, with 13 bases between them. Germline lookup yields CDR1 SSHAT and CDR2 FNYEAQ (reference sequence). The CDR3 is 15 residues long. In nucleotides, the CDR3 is TGTGCCAGCAGCTTAGGGGCAGGGGAGCGCTACGAGCAGTACTTC. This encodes CASSLGAGERYEQYF. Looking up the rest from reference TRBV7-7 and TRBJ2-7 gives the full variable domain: GAGVSQSPRYKVTKRGQDVTLRCDPISSHATLYWYQQALGQGPEFLTYFNYEAQPDKSGLPSDRFSAERPEGSISTLTIQRTEQRDSAMYRCASSLGAGERYEQYFGPGTRLTVT.

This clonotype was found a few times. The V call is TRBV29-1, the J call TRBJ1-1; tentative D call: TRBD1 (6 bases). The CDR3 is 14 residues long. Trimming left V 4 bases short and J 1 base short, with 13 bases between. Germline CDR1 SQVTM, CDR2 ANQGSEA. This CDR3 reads CSVAPRGANTEAFF. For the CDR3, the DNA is TGCAGCGTTGCGCCTCGGGGGGCGAACACTGAAGCTTTCTTT. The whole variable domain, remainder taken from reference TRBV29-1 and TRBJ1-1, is SAVISQKPSRDICQRGTSLTIQCQVDSQVTMMFWYRQQPGQSLTLIATANQGSEATYESGFVIDKFPISRPNLTFSTLTVSNMSPEDSSIYLCSVAPRGANTEAFFGQGTRLTVV.

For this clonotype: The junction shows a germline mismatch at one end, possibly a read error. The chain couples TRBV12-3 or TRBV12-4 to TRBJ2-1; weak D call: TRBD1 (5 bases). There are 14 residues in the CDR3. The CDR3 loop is CASRSGSLDNEKFF. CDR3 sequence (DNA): TGTGCCAGCAGATCAGGGTCTCTGGACAATGAGAAGTTCTTC.

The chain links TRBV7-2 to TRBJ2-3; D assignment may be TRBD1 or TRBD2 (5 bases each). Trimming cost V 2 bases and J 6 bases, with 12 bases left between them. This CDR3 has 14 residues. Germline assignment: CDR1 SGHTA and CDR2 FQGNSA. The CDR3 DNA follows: TGTGCCAGCAGCTTACGGGACGCCGGCGATACGCAGTATTTT. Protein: CASSLRDAGDTQYF.

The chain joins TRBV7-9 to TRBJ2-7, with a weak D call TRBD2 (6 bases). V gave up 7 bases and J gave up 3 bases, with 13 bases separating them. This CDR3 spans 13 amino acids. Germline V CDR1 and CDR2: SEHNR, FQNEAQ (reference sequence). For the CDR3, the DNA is TGTGCCAGCACCGTCGGGACTTTCTACGAGCAGTACTTC. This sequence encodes CASTVGTFYEQYF.

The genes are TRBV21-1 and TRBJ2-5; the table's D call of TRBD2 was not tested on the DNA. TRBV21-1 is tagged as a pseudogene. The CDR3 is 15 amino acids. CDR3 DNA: TGTGCCAGCAGCGGGAGGACTAGTCCCCAAGAGACCCAGTACTTC. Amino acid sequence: CASSGRTSPQETQYF.

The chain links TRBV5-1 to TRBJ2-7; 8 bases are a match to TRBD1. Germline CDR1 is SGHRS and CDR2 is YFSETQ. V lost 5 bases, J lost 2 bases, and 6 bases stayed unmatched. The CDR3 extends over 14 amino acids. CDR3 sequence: CASRYDRGTYEQYF. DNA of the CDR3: TGCGCCAGCAGATACGACAGGGGAACCTACGAGCAGTACTTC.

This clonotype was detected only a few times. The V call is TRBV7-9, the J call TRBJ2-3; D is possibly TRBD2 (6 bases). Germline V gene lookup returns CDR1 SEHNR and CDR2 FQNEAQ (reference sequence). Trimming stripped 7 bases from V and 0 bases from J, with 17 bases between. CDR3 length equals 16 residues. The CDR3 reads CASINPRRASTDTQYF. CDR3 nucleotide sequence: TGTGCCAGCATCAACCCCCGGAGGGCAAGCACAGATACGCAGTATTTT. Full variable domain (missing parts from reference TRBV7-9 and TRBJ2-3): DTGVSQNPRHKITKRGQNVTFRCDPISEHNRLYWYRQTLGQGPEFLTYFQNEAQLEKSRLLSDRFSAERPKGSFSTLEIQRTEQGDSAMYLCASINPRRASTDTQYFGPGTRLTVL.